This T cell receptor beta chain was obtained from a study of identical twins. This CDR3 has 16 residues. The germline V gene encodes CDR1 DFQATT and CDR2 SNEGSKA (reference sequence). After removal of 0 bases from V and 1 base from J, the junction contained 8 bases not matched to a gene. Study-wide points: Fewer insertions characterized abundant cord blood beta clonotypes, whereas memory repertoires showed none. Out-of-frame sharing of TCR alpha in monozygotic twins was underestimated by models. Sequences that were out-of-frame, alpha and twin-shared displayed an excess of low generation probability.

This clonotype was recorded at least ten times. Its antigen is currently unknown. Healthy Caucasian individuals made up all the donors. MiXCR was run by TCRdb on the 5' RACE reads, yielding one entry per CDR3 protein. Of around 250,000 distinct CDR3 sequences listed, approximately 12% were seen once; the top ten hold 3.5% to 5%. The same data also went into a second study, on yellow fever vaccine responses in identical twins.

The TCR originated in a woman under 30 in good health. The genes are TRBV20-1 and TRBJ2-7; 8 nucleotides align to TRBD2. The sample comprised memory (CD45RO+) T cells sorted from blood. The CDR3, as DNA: TGCAGTGCTAGAGAAGGTATTAGCGGGGATTCCTACGAGCAGTACTTC. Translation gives CSAREGISGDSYEQYF.